In its sample, the clone carrying this T cell receptor beta chain was seen a few times. The sample is drawn from a study of identical twins. TCRdb reprocessed the 5' RACE reads via MiXCR and lists one record per CDR3 protein. This sample has around 290,000 distinct CDR3 sequences; 8.5% to 9.5% occur once, and the top ten carry around 7.1%. The sample was also linked to a second study, of yellow fever vaccine responses in identical twins.

The TCR originated in a woman between 18 and 29 years old in good health. Sequenced: CD8+ T cells sorted from blood.

As DNA, the CDR3 is TGTGCCAGCAGCTCGCCCGACCTGGCCCAAGAGACCCAGTACTTC. Translation gives CASSSPDLAQETQYF. The V call is TRBV5-5, the J call TRBJ2-5; D unresolved. V gave up 3 bases and J gave up 1 base, with 13 bases separating them. Germline CDR1 reads SGHKS; CDR2 reads YYEKEE (reference sequence). CDR3 length equals 15 residues.